This TCR beta chain appears in the sequencing data of a study of T cell responses to AZD1222 COVID-19 vaccine. Study results and limitations: Scientists sampled the repertoires only once the peak T cell response had passed.

Clones were read by immunoSEQ multiplex PCR, and TCRdb kept only the in-frame ones, dropping some. This sample yields 130,000 or so clones, of which roughly 92% are seen a single time; roughly 5.4% belongs to the top ten. As for this clone: Its antigen remains unidentified.

J gave up 6 bases and V 4 bases, and 8 bases lay outside the gene matches. CDR1 is SNHLY and CDR2 is FYNNEI in the germline V gene. The CDR3 runs 14 residues. This chain connects TRBV2 to TRBJ1-1; 7 bases are a match to TRBD1. The source was peripheral blood, collected on day 0 of AZD1222 vaccination. This TCR derives from an adult in good health. CDR3 sequence: CASSARQGISEAFF. The CDR3 DNA sequence: TGTGCCAGCAGTGCCCGACAGGGAATCTCTGAAGCTTTCTTT.